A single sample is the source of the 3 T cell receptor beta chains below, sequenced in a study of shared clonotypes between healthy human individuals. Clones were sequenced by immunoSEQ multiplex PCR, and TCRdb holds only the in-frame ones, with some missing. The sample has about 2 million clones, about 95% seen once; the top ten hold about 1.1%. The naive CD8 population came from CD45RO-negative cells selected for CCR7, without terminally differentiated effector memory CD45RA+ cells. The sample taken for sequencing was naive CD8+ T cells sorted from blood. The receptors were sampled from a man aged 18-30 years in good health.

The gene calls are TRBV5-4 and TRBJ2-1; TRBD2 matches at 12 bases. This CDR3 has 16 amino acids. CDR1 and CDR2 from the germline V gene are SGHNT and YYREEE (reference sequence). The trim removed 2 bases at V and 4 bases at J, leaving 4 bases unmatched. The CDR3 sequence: CASSLGLAGLYNEQFF. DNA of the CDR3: TGTGCCAGCAGCTTAGGACTAGCGGGGTTATACAATGAGCAGTTCTTC.

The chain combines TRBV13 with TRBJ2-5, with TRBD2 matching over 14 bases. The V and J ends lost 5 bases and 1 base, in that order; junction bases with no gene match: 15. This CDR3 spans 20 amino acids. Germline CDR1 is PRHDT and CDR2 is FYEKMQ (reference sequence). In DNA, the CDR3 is TGTGCCAGCAGCAACGGACTAGCGGGAGGCCTGAGGGCCGTCCAAGAGACCCAGTACTTC. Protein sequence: CASSNGLAGGLRAVQETQYF.

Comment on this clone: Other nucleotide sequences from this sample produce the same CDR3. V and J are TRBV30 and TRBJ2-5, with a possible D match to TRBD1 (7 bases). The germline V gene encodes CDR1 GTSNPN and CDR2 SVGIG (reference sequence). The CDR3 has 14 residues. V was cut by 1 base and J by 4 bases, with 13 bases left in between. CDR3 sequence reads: CAWSGGQGGETQYF. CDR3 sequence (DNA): TGTGCCTGGAGTGGCGGGCAGGGGGGAGAGACCCAGTACTTC.